These 10 T cell receptor beta chains came from one sample sequenced in a study of T cell repertoires in cytomegalovirus infection. From the reads, TCRdb called clonotypes with MiXCR, one entry per CDR3 protein. Here the sample spans around 290,000 distinct CDR3 sequences, roughly 24% being singletons. Sequencing was performed on PBMCs. The receptor set was obtained from a human donor in good health (CMV status not recorded). Some clones in this sample may be carry-over from other donors' samples.

Ten or more counts support this clonotype. The rearrangement joins TRBV7-9 to TRBJ2-1, with TRBD1 matching over 9 bases. Trimming took 5 bases from V and 2 from J; bases not matched to a gene: 4. This CDR3 is 15 amino acids long. From germline, CDR1 is SEHNR and CDR2 FQNEAQ (reference sequence). The CDR3 is CASSHRTGAYNEQFF. CDR3 bases: TGTGCCAGCAGCCATCGGACAGGGGCCTACAATGAGCAGTTCTTC.

This clonotype occurred many times. The CDR3 coding sequence is TGTGCCTCGATTGAGGGCCCTTGGGTTGGGAGCAATCAGCCCCAGCATTTT. This codes for CASIEGPWVGSNQPQHF. This rearrangement joins TRBV10-3 to TRBJ1-5; D ambiguous. CDR1 is ENHRY and CDR2 is SYGVKD in the germline V gene. The CDR3 has 17 residues. Between the trimmed V and J ends, which lost 11 bases and 1 base, there was a span of 24 bases.

CDR3 in amino acids: CASSDHWSGYTF. The CDR3 DNA sequence: TGCGCCAGCAGTGACCATTGGAGCGGCTACACCTTC. The J gene is TRBJ1-2, the V gene TRBV10-2; D gene uncertain. CDR1 and CDR2 (germline): WSHSY, SAAADI. The CDR3 spans 12 residues. V lost 3 bases and J lost 8, with 10 bases in between.

This clonotype was counted at least ten times. The V call is TRBV7-2, the J call TRBJ1-1; D gene ambiguous. CDR1 is SGHTA, CDR2 FQGNSA, per germline. The V and J ends lost 4 bases and 5 bases respectively, with 11 bases between them. This CDR3 has 13 amino acids. CDR3 DNA: TGTGCCAGCAGCTATACGATCGATACTGAAGCTTTCTTT. Its translation is CASSYTIDTEAFF.

The chain is built from TRBV7-9 and TRBJ2-3; D is uncertain. The CDR3 sequence is 13 residues long. Germline V CDR1 and CDR2: SEHNR, FQNEAQ (reference sequence). Trimming left V 5 bases short and J 6 bases short, with 12 bases between. The CDR3 sequence: CASSQYLGDTQYF. CDR3 nucleotides: TGTGCCAGCAGCCAGTACCTAGGGGATACGCAGTATTTT.

This clonotype was observed a handful of times. The chain recombines TRBV20-1 with TRBJ2-1, with 11 bases matching TRBD2. Unmatched junction bases numbered 8, after V lost 6 bases and J lost 1 base. The germline CDR1 and CDR2 sequences are DFQATT and SNEGSKA (reference sequence). There are 16 residues in the CDR3. The CDR3 region is CSASSGGASSYNEQFF. The CDR3 bases are TGCAGTGCCAGTAGCGGGGGGGCCTCGTCCTACAATGAGCAGTTCTTC.

The gene calls are TRBV20-1 and TRBJ2-5; 10 bases align to TRBD2. Germline CDR1 reads DFQATT; CDR2 reads SNEGSKA (reference sequence). After removal of 0 bases from V and 10 bases from J, the junction contained 11 bases not matched to a gene. The CDR3 loop spans 15 amino acids. CDR3 nucleotide sequence: TGCAGTGCTAGAGATCTTGGCCTAGCGGGGGTCAACCAGTACTTC. It yields the protein CSARDLGLAGVNQYF.

This chain connects TRBV7-2 to TRBJ1-5; D is unresolved. This CDR3 has 12 amino acids. CDR1 and CDR2 from the germline V gene are SGHTA and FQGNSA. Trimming pared 3 bases from V and 7 bases from J, leaving 7 bases between. The CDR3 DNA sequence: TGTGCCAGCAGCTTTCAGAGCCAGCCCCAGCATTTT. The encoded protein is CASSFQSQPQHF. Full variable domain (remainder filled in from reference TRBV7-2 and TRBJ1-5): GAGVSQSPSNKVTEKGKDVELRCDPISGHTALYWYRQSLGQGLEFLIYFQGNSAPDKSGLPSDRFSAERTGGSVSTLTIQRTQQEDSAVYLCASSFQSQPQHFGDGTRLSIL.

This clonotype turned up a few times. The V call is TRBV10-3, the J call TRBJ1-1; D may be TRBD1 (6 bases). Trimming took off 10 bases at V and 1 base at J, with 19 bases between the two ends. Per the germline V gene, CDR1 is ENHRY and CDR2 is SYGVKD. The CDR3 loop spans 15 amino acids. The CDR3 DNA is TGTGCCACCCGATATACGACAGGAGAGAACACTGAAGCTTTCTTT. This encodes CATRYTTGENTEAFF.

This clonotype has a count of ten or more. This chain connects TRBV7-2 to TRBJ1-2, with 9 bases identical to TRBD1. The germline V gene encodes CDR1 SGHTA and CDR2 FQGNSA. There are 17 residues in the CDR3. V shed 5 bases and J 2 bases; nucleotides not matched to a gene: 12. CDR3 coding DNA: TGTGCCAGCAGCCCAGGACAGGGGCTATACTTCAACTATGGCTACACCTTC. This gives the protein CASSPGQGLYFNYGYTF.